This entry lists 25 T cell receptor beta chains sequenced from one sample in a study of T cell repertoires in chronic hepatitis B. TCRdb keeps only in-frame clones here, not all; method: immunoSEQ multiplex PCR. The sample records hundreds of clones, more than 80% being singletons. Input material: total CD8+ T cells from PBMCs. Receptors were obtained from a human donor with chronic hepatitis B virus infection.

This clone showed up just a few times. The chain couples TRBV5-1 to TRBJ1-1, with D hard to call. With 0 bases removed from V and 7 bases from J, the gap between germline ends came to 4 bases. CDR3 length: 11 amino acids. CDR1 and CDR2 (germline): SGHRS, YFSETQ. DNA for the CDR3: TGCGCCAGCAGCTTGGGCGGTGAAGCTTTCTTT. Translating it yields CASSLGGEAFF.

The chain carries TRBV6-6 and TRBJ2-1; D could derive from TRBD1 or TRBD2 (5 bases each). V lost 4 bases and J 12 bases, leaving 13 bases between the germline ends. The CDR3 covers 12 residues. Germline-derived CDR1 and CDR2 are MNHNY and SVGAGI (reference sequence). DNA for the CDR3: TGTGCCAGCAGTTTAAACCGGGACCGGCAGTTCTTC. It yields the protein CASSLNRDRQFF.

The CDR3 sequence: CASSLDLVFEQYF. CDR3 nucleotides: TGCGCCAGCAGCTTGGATTTGGTTTTCGAGCAGTACTTC. The J gene is TRBJ2-7, the V gene TRBV5-1; D gene unclear. V shed 0 bases and J shed 6 bases, with 10 bases lying between them. CDR1 is SGHRS and CDR2 is YFSETQ in the germline V gene. This CDR3 has 13 residues.

The chain recombines TRBV7-9 with TRBJ2-2, with 16 positions matching TRBD2. Germline CDR1 reads SEHNR; CDR2 reads FQNEAQ (reference sequence). Unmatched junction bases numbered 4, after V lost 0 bases and J lost 3 bases. This CDR3 has 19 amino acids. The CDR3 spells CASSLAGLAGGPDTGELFF. In nucleotides, the CDR3 is TGTGCCAGCAGCTTAGCGGGACTAGCGGGAGGGCCCGACACCGGGGAGCTGTTTTTT. Full variable domain (rest looked up from reference TRBV7-9 and TRBJ2-2): DTGVSQNPRHKITKRGQNVTFRCDPISEHNRLYWYRQTLGQGPEFLTYFQNEAQLEKSRLLSDRFSAERPKGSFSTLEIQRTEQGDSAMYLCASSLAGLAGGPDTGELFFGEGSRLTVL.

The sample holds a few counts of this clone. This sequence joins TRBV15 and TRBJ2-2; D tentatively fits TRBD1 or TRBD2 (8 bases each). Trimming cost V 0 bases and J 2 bases, with 25 bases left between them. The CDR3 consists of 21 residues. Germline V gives CDR1 LNHNV, CDR2 YYDKDF (reference sequence). The CDR3 here is CATSRERTGIILAENTGELFF. The CDR3 nucleotides are TGTGCCACCAGCAGAGAGAGGACAGGGATCATACTAGCGGAAAACACCGGGGAGCTGTTTTTT.

The V gene is TRBV6-5, the J gene TRBJ1-1; D remains ambiguous. V was clipped by 2 bases and J by 4 bases, with 5 bases between them. Germline-derived CDR1 and CDR2 are MNHEY and SVGAGI. This CDR3 comprises 12 residues. The CDR3 here is CASSYGTTEAFF. CDR3 coding DNA: TGTGCCAGCAGTTACGGCACCACTGAAGCTTTCTTT.

The DNA of the CDR3 is TGCGCCAGCCAGATGGACAGAAAAACCTACAATGAGCAGTTCTTC. Translated, it gives CASQMDRKTYNEQFF. This sequence joins TRBV5-1 and TRBJ2-1; the D gene is possibly TRBD1 (6 bases). Trimming took off 7 bases at V and 2 bases at J, with 16 bases between the two ends. The CDR3 has 15 amino acids. The germline V gene encodes CDR1 SGHRS and CDR2 YFSETQ.

The J gene is TRBJ2-1, the V gene TRBV6-4, with D perhaps TRBD1 or TRBD2 (6 bases each). The germline V gene encodes CDR1 MRHNA and CDR2 SNTAGT. Trimming removed 0 bases at V and 7 bases at J, with 10 bases between. CDR3 size: 14 residues. Here the CDR3 reads CASSDSIGGNEQFF. CDR3 nucleotide sequence: TGTGCCAGCAGTGACTCGATAGGGGGGAATGAGCAGTTCTTC.

This clone was found once. This chain links TRBV27 with TRBJ2-3; D is perhaps TRBD2 (5 bases). Trimming took off 0 bases at V and 0 bases at J, with 13 bases between the two ends. Germline values: CDR1 MNHEY, CDR2 SMNVEV (reference sequence). This CDR3 comprises 17 residues. This CDR3 reads CASSLSSGLDSTDTQYF. The CDR3 DNA reads as TGTGCCAGCAGTTTATCGTCCGGACTGGATAGCACAGATACGCAGTATTTT.

The chain has TRBV2 and TRBJ2-5; the D gene is possibly TRBD2 (6 bases). From germline, CDR1 is SNHLY and CDR2 FYNNEI. The CDR3 sequence is 14 residues long. V was cut by 2 bases and J by 5 bases, with 12 bases left in between. DNA of the CDR3: TGTGCCAGCAGTGAACTGGGGGGAGGCGAGACCCAGTACTTC. Protein product: CASSELGGGETQYF.

This chain uses TRBV5-5 with TRBJ1-4, with no clear D. CDR1 is SGHKS, CDR2 YYEKEE, per germline (reference sequence). The CDR3 totals 14 residues. With 2 bases removed from V and 8 bases from J, the gap between germline ends came to 13 bases. The CDR3 spells CASSFEGSKEKLFF. CDR3 DNA: TGTGCCAGCAGCTTTGAAGGGTCCAAAGAAAAACTGTTTTTT.

In this sample, this clone turned up once. This chain links TRBV27 with TRBJ2-7; weak D call: TRBD1 (6 bases). Trimming removed 3 bases from V and 3 bases from J, with 15 bases in between. The CDR3 covers 15 residues. Looked up from germline, CDR1 is MNHEY and CDR2 is SMNVEV (reference sequence). In DNA, the CDR3 is TGTGCCAGCAGTTTTGGGGCGGACAGATTCTACGAGCAGTACTTC. Translating it yields CASSFGADRFYEQYF.

The V and J genes are TRBV9 and TRBJ2-7; perhaps TRBD1 as D (6 bases). The germline V and J ends were trimmed by 4 bases and 5 bases, with 19 bases remaining between them. The CDR3 consists of 15 residues. Germline CDR1 SGDLS, CDR2 YYNGEE. For the CDR3, the DNA is TGTGCCAGCAGCCCCCTACTCACAGGGCTTCACGAGCAGTACTTC. Translated: CASSPLLTGLHEQYF.

V gene TRBV2 combines with J gene TRBJ2-2; 7 nucleotides align to TRBD2. The CDR3 extends over 15 amino acids. The V gene's germline CDR1 is SNHLY and CDR2 FYNNEI. V shed 5 bases, J shed 0 bases, and the junction held 3 bases outside the gene matches. CDR3 DNA: TGTGCCAGCAGTACCGGGGGGACGAACACCGGGGAGCTGTTTTTT. It translates to CASSTGGTNTGELFF. Full variable domain (rest looked up from reference TRBV2 and TRBJ2-2): EPEVTQTPSHQVTQMGQEVILRCVPISNHLYFYWYRQILGQKVEFLVSFYNNEISEKSEIFDDQFSVERPDGSNFTLKIRSTKLEDSAMYFCASSTGGTNTGELFFGEGSRLTVL.

This chain connects TRBV7-2 to TRBJ2-1, with 12 bases lining up with TRBD2. The junction had 14 bases not matched to a gene; V was cut back by 5 bases and J by 6 bases. CDR1 is SGHTA and CDR2 is FQGNSA in the germline V gene. There are 18 residues in the CDR3. The CDR3 spells CASSPGTSGPGWSNEQFF. Here the CDR3 DNA reads TGTGCCAGCAGCCCCGGGACTAGCGGGCCAGGCTGGTCCAATGAGCAGTTCTTC.

The chain carries TRBV5-4 and TRBJ2-7; D is unresolved. V dropped 0 bases and J dropped 4 bases, with 8 bases sitting between them. The CDR3 sequence is 13 residues long. Per germline, CDR1 SGHNT and CDR2 YYREEE (reference sequence). The CDR3 region has the DNA TGTGCCAGCAGCTTGGACAGAGAATACGAGCAGTACTTC. Translated, it gives CASSLDREYEQYF.

The gene calls are TRBV28 and TRBJ1-4; D might be TRBD1 (5 bases). The CDR3 covers 17 residues. V was shortened by 4 bases and J by 4 bases, with 19 bases between the two germline ends. Per germline, CDR1 MDHEN and CDR2 SYDVKM. The CDR3 sequence is CASSSNPPDTDNEKLFF. The CDR3 DNA reads TGTGCCAGCAGTTCAAACCCCCCGGACACTGATAATGAAAAACTGTTTTTT.

The chain carries TRBV7-8 and TRBJ1-1; D might be TRBD1 (5 bases). Germline CDR1 is SGHVS and CDR2 is FQNEAQ. The V and J ends lost 0 bases and 0 bases respectively, with 5 bases between them. The CDR3 spans 14 residues. The CDR3 region is CASSLAGLNTEAFF. The CDR3 DNA reads as TGTGCCAGCAGCTTAGCGGGGCTGAACACTGAAGCTTTCTTT.

The V gene is TRBV5-1, the J gene TRBJ1-2; D gene unclear. This CDR3 contains 14 residues. Germline CDR1 is SGHRS and CDR2 is YFSETQ. Trimming cost V 4 bases and J 6 bases, with 16 bases left between them. CDR3 amino acids: CASSPSRPRDGYTF. In DNA form, the CDR3 reads TGCGCCAGCAGCCCTTCCCGGCCAAGGGATGGCTACACCTTC.

V gene TRBV12-5 combines with J gene TRBJ2-1; unclear D gene. The germline V and J ends were trimmed by 7 bases and 4 bases, with 20 bases remaining between them. The length of the CDR3 is 16 residues. Germline V lookup: CDR1 LGHNT, CDR2 FRNRAP. The CDR3 is CASARTPTTRYNEQFF. The CDR3, as DNA: TGTGCTAGTGCCCGGACCCCGACAACCCGGTACAATGAGCAGTTCTTC.

This rearrangement joins TRBV27 to TRBJ2-5; maybe TRBD1 (6 bases). The CDR3 runs 16 residues. Trimming pared 4 bases from V and 2 bases from J, leaving 17 bases between. The V gene's germline CDR1 is MNHEY and CDR2 SMNVEV (reference sequence). CDR3 sequence reads: CASSSIRRTVQETQYF. DNA of the CDR3: TGTGCCAGCAGTTCAATACGACGGACAGTACAAGAGACCCAGTACTTC.

This chain links TRBV5-6 with TRBJ2-7; 14 bases map to TRBD2. V lost 3 bases to trimming and J lost 3 bases; unmatched junction nucleotides: 11. Germline V gene lookup returns CDR1 SGHDT and CDR2 YYEEEE. This CDR3 is 18 amino acids long. CDR3 coding DNA: TGTGCCAGCAGCTCGATCGGGACTAGCGGGAGCCCAAGCTACGAGCAGTACTTC. This codes for CASSSIGTSGSPSYEQYF.

The CDR3 region has the DNA TGTGCCAGCAGCTTAGGACCCGGGAGAGGCTACGAGCAGTACTTC. Translating it yields CASSLGPGRGYEQYF. J is TRBJ2-7 and V is TRBV11-3, with a possible D match to TRBD2 (6 bases). Trimming stripped 1 base from V and 3 bases from J, with 13 bases between. Germline V CDR1 and CDR2: SGHNT, YENEEA. The CDR3 consists of 15 residues.

This clone showed up just a few times. The chain uses TRBV11-3 and TRBJ2-7, with 9 bases aligning to TRBD1. Germline CDR1 SGHNT, CDR2 YENEEA. The CDR3 covers 16 residues. V shed 5 bases and J 0 bases; nucleotides not matched to a gene: 8. DNA of the CDR3: TGTGCCAGCAGCCGAAGGGACAGGGAGACCTCCTACGAGCAGTACTTC. It is translated as CASSRRDRETSYEQYF.

The chain recombines TRBV5-4 with TRBJ1-6; no definite D call. The CDR3 totals 14 residues. Trimming shortened V by 0 bases and J by 6 bases, and 7 bases separated the two germline ends. Germline CDR1 SGHNT, CDR2 YYREEE (reference sequence). CDR3 coding DNA: TGTGCCAGCAGCTTGGAGACAACTAATTCACCCCTCCACTTT. Its translation is CASSLETTNSPLHF.